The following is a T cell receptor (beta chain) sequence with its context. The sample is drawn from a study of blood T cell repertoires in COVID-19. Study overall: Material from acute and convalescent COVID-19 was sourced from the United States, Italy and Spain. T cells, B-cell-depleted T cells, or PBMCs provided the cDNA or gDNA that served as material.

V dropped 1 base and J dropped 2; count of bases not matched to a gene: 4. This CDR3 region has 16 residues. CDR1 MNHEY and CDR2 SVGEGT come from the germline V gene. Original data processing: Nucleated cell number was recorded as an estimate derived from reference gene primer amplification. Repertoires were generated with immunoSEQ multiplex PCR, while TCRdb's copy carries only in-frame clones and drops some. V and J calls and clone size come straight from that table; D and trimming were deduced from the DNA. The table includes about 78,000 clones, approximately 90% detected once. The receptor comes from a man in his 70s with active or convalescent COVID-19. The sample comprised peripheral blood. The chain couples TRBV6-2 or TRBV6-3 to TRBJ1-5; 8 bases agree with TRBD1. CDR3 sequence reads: CASSYWPGQGNQPQHF. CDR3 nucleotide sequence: TGTGCCAGCAGTTACTGGCCGGGACAGGGCAATCAGCCCCAGCATTTT.